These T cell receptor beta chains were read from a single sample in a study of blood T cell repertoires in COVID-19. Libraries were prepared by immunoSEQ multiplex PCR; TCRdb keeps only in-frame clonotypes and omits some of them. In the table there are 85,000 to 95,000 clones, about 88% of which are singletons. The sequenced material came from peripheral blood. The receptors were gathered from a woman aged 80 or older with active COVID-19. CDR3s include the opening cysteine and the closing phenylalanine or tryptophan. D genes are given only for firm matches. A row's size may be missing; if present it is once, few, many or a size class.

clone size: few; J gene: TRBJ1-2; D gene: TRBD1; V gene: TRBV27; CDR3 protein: CASRRQGSANYGYTF; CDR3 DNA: TGTGCCAGCAGGAGACAGGGATCTGCTAACTATGGCTACACCTTC
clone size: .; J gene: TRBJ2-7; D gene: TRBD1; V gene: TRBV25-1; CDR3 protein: CASAPRDREVQYF; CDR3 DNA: TGTGCCAGCGCCCCGAGGGACAGGGAGGTGCAGTACTTC
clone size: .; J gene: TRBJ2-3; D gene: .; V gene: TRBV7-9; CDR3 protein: CASSPHRGSGTTDTQYF; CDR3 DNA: TGTGCCAGCAGCCCCCATAGGGGGAGCGGGACCACAGATACGCAGTATTTT
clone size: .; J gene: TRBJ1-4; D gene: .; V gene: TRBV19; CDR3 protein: CASSIEAANEKLFF; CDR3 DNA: TGTGCCAGTAGTATCGAGGCGGCTAATGAAAAACTGTTTTTT
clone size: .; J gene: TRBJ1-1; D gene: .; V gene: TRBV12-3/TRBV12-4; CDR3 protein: CASSRAGDTEAFF; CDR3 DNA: TGTGCCAGCAGCCGTGCAGGGGACACTGAAGCTTTCTTT
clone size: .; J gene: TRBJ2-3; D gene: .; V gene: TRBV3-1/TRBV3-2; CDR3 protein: CASSQDRPGVGDTQYF; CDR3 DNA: TGTGCCAGCAGCCAAGATCGCCCGGGAGTTGGAGATACGCAGTATTTT
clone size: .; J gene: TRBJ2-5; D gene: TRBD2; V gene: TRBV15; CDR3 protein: CATSRDTTGLAGDETQYF; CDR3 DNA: TGTGCCACCAGCAGAGACACCACGGGACTAGCGGGAGATGAGACCCAGTACTTC
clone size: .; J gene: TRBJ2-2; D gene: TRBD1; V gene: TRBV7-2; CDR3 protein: CASSPKQGALVTGELFF; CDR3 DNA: TGTGCCAGCAGCCCAAAACAGGGGGCATTAGTCACCGGGGAGCTGTTTTTT
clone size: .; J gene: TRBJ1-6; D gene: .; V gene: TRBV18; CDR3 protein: CASSRQNYNSPLHF; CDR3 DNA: TGTGCCAGCTCACGACAGAACTATAATTCACCCCTCCACTTT
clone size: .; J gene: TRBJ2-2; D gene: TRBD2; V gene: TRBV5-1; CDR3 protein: CASSSSGPNTGELFF; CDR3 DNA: TGCGCCAGCAGCTCTAGCGGGCCGAACACCGGGGAGCTGTTTTTT
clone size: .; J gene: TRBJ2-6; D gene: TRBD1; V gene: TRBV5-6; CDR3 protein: CASSLGQGGYGANVLTF; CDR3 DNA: TGTGCCAGCAGCTTGGGACAGGGCGGTTACGGGGCCAACGTCCTGACTTTC
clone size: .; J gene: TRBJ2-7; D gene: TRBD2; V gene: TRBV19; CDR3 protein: CASSIAGGSYEQYF; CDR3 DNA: TGTGCCAGTAGTATAGCGGGAGGATCCTACGAGCAGTACTTC
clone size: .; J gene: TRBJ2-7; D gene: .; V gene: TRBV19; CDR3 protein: CASSIRDPWGASYEQYF; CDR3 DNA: TGTGCCAGTAGTATCAGAGACCCGTGGGGCGCATCCTACGAGCAGTACTTC
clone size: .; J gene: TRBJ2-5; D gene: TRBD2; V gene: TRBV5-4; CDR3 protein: CASSTLGLAGGGETQYF; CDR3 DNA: TGTGCCAGCAGCACCCTGGGACTAGCGGGAGGGGGGGAGACCCAGTACTTC
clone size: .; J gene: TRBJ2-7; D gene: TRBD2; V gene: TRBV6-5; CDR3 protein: CASRTGTSRYEQYF; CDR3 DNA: TGTGCCAGCAGGACCGGGACTAGTCGCTACGAGCAGTACTTC
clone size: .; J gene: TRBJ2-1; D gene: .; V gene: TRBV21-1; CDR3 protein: CASSGGEQFF; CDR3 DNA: TGTGCCAGCTCTGGCGGTGAGCAGTTCTTC
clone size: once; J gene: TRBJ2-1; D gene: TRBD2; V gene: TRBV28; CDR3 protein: CASSRGAGGPVNEQFF; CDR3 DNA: TGTGCCAGCAGTCGGGGGGCGGGAGGGCCGGTCAATGAGCAGTTCTTC
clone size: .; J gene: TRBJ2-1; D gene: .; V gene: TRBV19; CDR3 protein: CASSIGGVVTGQFF; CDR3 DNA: TGTGCCAGTAGTATCGGCGGGGTGGTGACGGGGCAGTTCTTC
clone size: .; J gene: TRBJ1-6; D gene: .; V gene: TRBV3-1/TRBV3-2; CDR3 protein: CASSLGHYNSPLHF; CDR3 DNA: TGTGCCAGCAGCCTTGGACATTATAATTCACCCCTCCACTTT
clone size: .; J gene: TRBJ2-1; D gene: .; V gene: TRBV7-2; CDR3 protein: CASSLRSSGTGEQFF; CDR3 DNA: TGTGCCAGCAGCTTAAGGTCATCAGGGACTGGGGAGCAGTTCTTC
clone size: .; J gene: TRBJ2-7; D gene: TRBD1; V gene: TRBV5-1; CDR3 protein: CASSLGDRRSGQYF; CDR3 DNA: TGCGCCAGCAGCTTGGGGGACAGACGGAGCGGGCAGTACTTC
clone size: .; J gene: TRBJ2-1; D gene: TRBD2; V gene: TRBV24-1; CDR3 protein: CATSESGRLTYNEQFF; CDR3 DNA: TGTGCCACCAGTGAGTCCGGGAGGCTGACCTACAATGAGCAGTTCTTC
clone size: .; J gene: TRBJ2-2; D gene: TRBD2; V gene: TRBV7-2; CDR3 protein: CASSTYSGFAGELFF; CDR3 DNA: TGTGCCAGCAGCACCTATAGCGGGTTCGCCGGGGAGCTGTTTTTT
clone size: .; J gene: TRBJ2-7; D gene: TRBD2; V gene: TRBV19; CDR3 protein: CASSIREGYEQYF; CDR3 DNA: TGTGCCAGTAGTATCCGGGAGGGCTACGAGCAGTACTTC
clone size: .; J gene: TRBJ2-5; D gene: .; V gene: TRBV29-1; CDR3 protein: CSVGGGFETQYF; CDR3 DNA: TGCAGCGTTGGGGGGGGCTTCGAGACCCAGTACTTC
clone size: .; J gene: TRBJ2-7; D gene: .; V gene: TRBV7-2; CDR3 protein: CASSPGLLGNSYEQYF; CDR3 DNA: TGTGCCAGCAGCCCTGGACTCCTCGGGAACTCCTACGAGCAGTACTTC
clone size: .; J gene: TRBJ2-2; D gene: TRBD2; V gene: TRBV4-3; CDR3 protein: CASSQDVGGDAANTGELFF; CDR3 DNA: TGCGCCAGCAGCCAAGATGTCGGGGGGGACGCCGCGAACACCGGGGAGCTGTTTTTT
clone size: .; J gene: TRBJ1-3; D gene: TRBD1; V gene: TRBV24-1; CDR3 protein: CATSDLGQGTSISGNTIYF; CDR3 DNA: TGTGCCACCAGTGATTTAGGACAGGGGACCTCAATCTCTGGAAACACCATATATTTT
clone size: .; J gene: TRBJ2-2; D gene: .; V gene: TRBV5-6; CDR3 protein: CASSLGTGAGELFF; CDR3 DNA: TGTGCCAGCAGCTTGGGGACCGGGGCCGGGGAGCTGTTTTTT
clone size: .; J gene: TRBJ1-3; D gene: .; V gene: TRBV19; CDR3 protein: CASSPIGAGSSGNTIYF; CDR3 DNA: TGTGCCAGTAGCCCGATAGGGGCAGGGTCCTCTGGAAACACCATATATTTT
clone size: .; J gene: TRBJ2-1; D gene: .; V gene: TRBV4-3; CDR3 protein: CASSQGGPYNEQFF; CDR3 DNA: TGCGCCAGCAGCCAAGGCGGCCCCTACAATGAGCAGTTCTTC
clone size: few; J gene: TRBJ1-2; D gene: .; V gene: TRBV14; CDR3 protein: CASSQGQRPNYGYTF; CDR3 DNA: TGTGCCAGCAGCCAAGGACAGCGACCTAACTATGGCTACACCTTC
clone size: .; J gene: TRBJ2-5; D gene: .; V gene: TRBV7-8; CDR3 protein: CASSRGTEETQYF; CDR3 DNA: TGTGCCAGCAGCCGGGGGACAGAAGAGACCCAGTACTTC
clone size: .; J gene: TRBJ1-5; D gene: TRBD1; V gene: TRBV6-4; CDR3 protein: CASSDSRGGTGEYSNQPQHF; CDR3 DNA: TGTGCCAGCAGTGACTCGAGGGGGGGGACAGGCGAATATAGCAATCAGCCCCAGCATTTT
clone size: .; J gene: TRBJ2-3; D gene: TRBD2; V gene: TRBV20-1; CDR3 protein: CSASSGLAATDTQYF; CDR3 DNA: TGCAGTGCTAGTTCTGGACTAGCGGCCACAGATACGCAGTATTTT
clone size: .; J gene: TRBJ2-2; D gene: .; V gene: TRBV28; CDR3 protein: CASSFSGRVTPNTGELFF; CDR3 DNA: TGTGCCAGCAGTTTCTCTGGTCGAGTGACACCGAACACCGGGGAGCTGTTTTTT
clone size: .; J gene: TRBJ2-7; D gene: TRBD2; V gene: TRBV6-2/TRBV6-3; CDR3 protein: CASSFPGTSVLRVYEQYF; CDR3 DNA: TGTGCCAGCAGTTTCCCCGGGACTAGCGTCTTAAGAGTCTACGAGCAGTACTTC
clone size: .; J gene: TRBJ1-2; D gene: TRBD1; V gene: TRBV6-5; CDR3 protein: CASRIQGADYGYTF; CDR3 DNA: TGTGCCAGCAGAATACAGGGGGCCGACTATGGCTACACCTTC
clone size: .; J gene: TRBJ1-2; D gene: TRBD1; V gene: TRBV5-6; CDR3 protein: CASSLGTGVYGYTF; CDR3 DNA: TGTGCCAGCAGCTTGGGGACAGGGGTCTATGGCTACACCTTC
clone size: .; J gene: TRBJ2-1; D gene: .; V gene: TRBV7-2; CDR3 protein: CASSLYYEQFF; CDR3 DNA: TGTGCCAGCAGCTTATACTATGAGCAGTTCTTC
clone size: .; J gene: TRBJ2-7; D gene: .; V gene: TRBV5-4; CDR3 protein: CASSLVRRGAGFYEQYF; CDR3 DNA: TGTGCCAGCAGCTTGGTCCGTCGGGGGGCCGGGTTTTACGAGCAGTACTTC
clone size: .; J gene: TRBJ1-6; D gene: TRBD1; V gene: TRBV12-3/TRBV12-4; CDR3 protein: CASSQGQGLALHF; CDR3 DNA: TGTGCCAGCAGCCAGGGACAGGGGCTTGCCCTCCACTTT
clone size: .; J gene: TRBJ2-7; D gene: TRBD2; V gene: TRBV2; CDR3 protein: CASSEIVLAGETHEQYF; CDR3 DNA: TGTGCCAGCAGTGAGATCGTACTAGCGGGAGAAACCCACGAGCAGTACTTC
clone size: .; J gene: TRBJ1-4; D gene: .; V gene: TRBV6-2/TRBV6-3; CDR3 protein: CATSGGATNEKLFF; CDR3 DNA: TGTGCCACCAGCGGGGGCGCAACTAATGAAAAACTGTTTTTT
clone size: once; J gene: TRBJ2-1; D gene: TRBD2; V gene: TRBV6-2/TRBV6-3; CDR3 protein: CASSYPGGNEQFF; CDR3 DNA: TGTGCCAGCAGTTACCCCGGGGGGAATGAGCAGTTCTTC
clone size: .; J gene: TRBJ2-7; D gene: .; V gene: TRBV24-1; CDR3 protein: CATSDGQAYEQYF; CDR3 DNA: TGTGCCACCAGTGATGGGCAGGCCTACGAGCAGTACTTC
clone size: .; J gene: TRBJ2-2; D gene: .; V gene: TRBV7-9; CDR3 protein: CASSSGMNTGELFF; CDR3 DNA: TGTGCCAGCAGCTCCGGGATGAACACCGGGGAGCTGTTTTTT
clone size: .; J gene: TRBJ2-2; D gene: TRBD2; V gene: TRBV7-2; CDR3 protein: CASSLVAGGRTGELFF; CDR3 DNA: TGTGCCAGCAGCTTAGTAGCGGGAGGGAGGACCGGGGAGCTGTTTTTT
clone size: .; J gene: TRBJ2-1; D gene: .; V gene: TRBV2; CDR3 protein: CASSDGSYNEQFF; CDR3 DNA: TGTGCCAGCAGTGACGGGAGTTACAATGAGCAGTTCTTC
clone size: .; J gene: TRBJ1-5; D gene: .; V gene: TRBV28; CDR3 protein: CASRGQPVQPQHF; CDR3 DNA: TGTGCCAGCAGGGGACAACCCGTTCAGCCCCAGCATTTT
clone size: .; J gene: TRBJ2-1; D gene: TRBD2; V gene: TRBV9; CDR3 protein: CASSSSRLAGSNEQFF; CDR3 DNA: TGTGCCAGCAGCTCCAGCAGGCTAGCGGGCTCCAATGAGCAGTTCTTC
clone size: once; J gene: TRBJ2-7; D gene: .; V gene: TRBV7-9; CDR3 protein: CASSFDGLYEQYF; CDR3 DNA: TGTGCCAGCAGCTTTGATGGACTCTACGAGCAGTACTTC
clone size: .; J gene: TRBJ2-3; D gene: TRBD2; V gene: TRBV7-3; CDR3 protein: CASSLKWEGGTDTQYF; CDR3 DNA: TGTGCCAGCAGCCTCAAGTGGGAGGGTGGCACAGATACGCAGTATTTT
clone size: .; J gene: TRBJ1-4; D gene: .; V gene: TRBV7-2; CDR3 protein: CASSLLGGTNEKLFF; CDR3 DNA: TGTGCCAGCAGCTTACTAGGGGGAACTAATGAAAAACTGTTTTTT
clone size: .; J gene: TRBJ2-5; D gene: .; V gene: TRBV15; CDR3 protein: CATSRGLAQETQYF; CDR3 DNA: TGTGCCACCAGCAGAGGGCTCGCCCAAGAGACCCAGTACTTC
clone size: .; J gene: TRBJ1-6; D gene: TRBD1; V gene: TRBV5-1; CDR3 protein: CASSTGDSSPLHF; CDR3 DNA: TGCGCCAGCAGCACAGGGGATAGTTCACCCCTCCACTTT
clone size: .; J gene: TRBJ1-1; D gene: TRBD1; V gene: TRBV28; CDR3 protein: CASRGQGGRNTEAFF; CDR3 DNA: TGTGCCAGCCGGGGACAGGGAGGGAGAAACACTGAAGCTTTCTTT
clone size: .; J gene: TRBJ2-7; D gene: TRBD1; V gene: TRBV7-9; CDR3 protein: CASSRTGQGALSEQYF; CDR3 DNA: TGTGCCAGCAGCCGAACGGGACAGGGGGCGCTCTCCGAGCAGTACTTC